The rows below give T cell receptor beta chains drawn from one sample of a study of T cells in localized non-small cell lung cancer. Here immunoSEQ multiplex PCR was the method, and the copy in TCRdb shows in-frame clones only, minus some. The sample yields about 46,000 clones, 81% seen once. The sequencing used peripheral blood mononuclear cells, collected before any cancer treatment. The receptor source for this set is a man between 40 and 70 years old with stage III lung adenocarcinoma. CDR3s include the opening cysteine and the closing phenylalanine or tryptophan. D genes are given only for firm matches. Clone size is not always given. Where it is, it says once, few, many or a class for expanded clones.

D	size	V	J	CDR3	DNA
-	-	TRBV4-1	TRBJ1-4	CASSQVAKYEKLFF	TGCGCCAGCAGCCAAGTTGCCAAGTATGAAAAACTGTTTTTT
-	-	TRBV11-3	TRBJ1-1	CASSRDGNTEAFF	TGTGCCAGCAGCCGGGACGGCAACACTGAAGCTTTCTTT
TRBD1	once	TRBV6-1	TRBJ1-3	CASETGEAGNTIYF	TGTGCCAGCGAGACAGGGGAAGCTGGAAACACCATATATTTT
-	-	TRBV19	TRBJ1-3	CASSINQGRGNTIYF	TGTGCCAGTAGTATAAACCAGGGACGGGGAAACACCATATATTTT
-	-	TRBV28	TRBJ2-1	CASSLGTPSHEQFF	TGTGCCAGCAGTTTAGGTACCCCTAGCCATGAGCAGTTCTTC
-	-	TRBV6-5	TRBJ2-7	CASSPGQNRGEQYF	TGTGCCAGCAGCCCTGGACAGAATAGAGGCGAGCAGTACTTC
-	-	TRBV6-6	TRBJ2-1	CASSWVQVYNEQFF	TGTGCCAGCAGTTGGGTCCAGGTTTACAATGAGCAGTTCTTC
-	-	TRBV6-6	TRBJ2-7	CASSYLGSYEQYF	TGTGCCAGCAGTTACTTAGGCAGCTACGAGCAGTACTTC
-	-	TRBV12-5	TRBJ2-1	CASGLGQVGYNEQFF	TGTGCTAGTGGTTTGGGCCAGGTTGGCTACAATGAGCAGTTCTTC
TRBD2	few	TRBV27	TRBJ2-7	CASSLAGTIEQYF	TGTGCCAGCAGTTTGGCCGGGACTATCGAGCAGTACTTC
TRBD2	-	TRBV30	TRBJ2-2	CAWRDPTSGVSGELFF	TGTGCCTGGAGGGACCCGACTAGCGGGGTTAGCGGGGAGCTGTTTTTT
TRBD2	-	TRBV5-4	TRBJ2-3	CASSLGGLAGDTQYF	TGTGCCAGCAGCTTGGGGGGACTAGCTGGCGATACGCAGTATTTT
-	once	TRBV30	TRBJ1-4	CAWSWRDEGREKLFF	TGTGCCTGGAGTTGGAGAGATGAAGGTAGAGAAAAACTGTTTTTT
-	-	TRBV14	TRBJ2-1	CASSLDSYNEQFF	TGTGCCAGCAGCCTGGACTCATACAATGAGCAGTTCTTC
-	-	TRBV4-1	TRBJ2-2	CASSQDIQGGTAGELFF	TGCGCCAGCAGCCAAGATATCCAGGGGGGGACGGCCGGGGAGCTGTTTTTT
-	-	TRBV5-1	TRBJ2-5	CASSLAVQETQYF	TGCGCCAGCAGCTTGGCTGTCCAAGAGACCCAGTACTTC
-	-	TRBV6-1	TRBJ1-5	CASRNEVFGNQPQHF	TGTGCCAGCCGTAATGAGGTTTTTGGCAATCAGCCCCAGCATTTT
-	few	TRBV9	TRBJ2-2	CASSGISNTGELFF	TGTGCCAGCAGCGGGATATCGAACACCGGGGAGCTGTTTTTT
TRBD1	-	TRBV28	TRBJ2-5	CASSPIGTGKETQYF	TGTGCCAGCAGCCCTATAGGGACAGGGAAAGAGACCCAGTACTTC
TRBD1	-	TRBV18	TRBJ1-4	CASSPSDRGFNNEKLFF	TGTGCCAGCTCACCGTCGGACAGGGGGTTTAATAATGAAAAACTGTTTTTT
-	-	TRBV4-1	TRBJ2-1	CASSQEQATYNEQFF	TGCGCCAGCAGCCAAGAACAGGCCACCTACAATGAGCAGTTCTTC
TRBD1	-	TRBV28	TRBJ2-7	CASSRGQVVPYEQYF	TGTGCCAGCAGTCGCGGACAGGTTGTACCCTACGAGCAGTACTTC
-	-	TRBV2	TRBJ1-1	CASSEVENTEAFF	TGTGCCAGCAGTGAGGTGGAGAACACTGAAGCTTTCTTT
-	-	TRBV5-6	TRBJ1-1	CASSLQTGWNTEAFF	TGTGCCAGCAGCCTACAGACAGGTTGGAACACTGAAGCTTTCTTT
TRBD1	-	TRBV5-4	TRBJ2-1	CASSKGQGSDNEQFF	TGTGCCAGCAGCAAGGGACAGGGATCAGACAATGAGCAGTTCTTC
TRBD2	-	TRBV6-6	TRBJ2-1	CASGGDVSYNEQFF	TGTGCCAGTGGGGGGGATGTCTCCTACAATGAGCAGTTCTTC
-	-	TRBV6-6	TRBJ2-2	CASSYSSREYTGELFF	TGTGCCAGCAGTTACTCGAGCAGGGAATACACCGGGGAGCTGTTTTTT
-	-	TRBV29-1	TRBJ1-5	CSVAGGERQPQHF	TGCAGCGTTGCCGGTGGGGAGAGGCAGCCCCAGCATTTT
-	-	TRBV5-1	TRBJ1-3	CASSLAESSGNTIYF	TGCGCCAGCAGCTTGGCAGAGAGCTCTGGAAACACCATATATTTT
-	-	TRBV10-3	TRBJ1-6	CAIRQDTNSPLHF	TGTGCCATCAGACAGGATACTAATTCACCCCTCCACTTT
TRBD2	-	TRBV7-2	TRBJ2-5	CASSDRTSGVGTQYF	TGTGCCAGCAGCGATCGGACTAGCGGGGTTGGGACCCAGTACTTC
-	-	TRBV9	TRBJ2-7	CASSVADRSSYEQYF	TGTGCCAGCAGCGTAGCTGACAGGAGCTCCTACGAGCAGTACTTC
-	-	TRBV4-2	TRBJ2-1	CASSQDLRTAPYNEQFF	TGTGCCAGCAGCCAAGATCTTAGGACTGCTCCTTACAATGAGCAGTTCTTC
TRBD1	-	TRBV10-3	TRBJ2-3	CAISGWTGLTDTQYF	TGTGCCATCAGTGGTTGGACAGGTCTCACAGATACGCAGTATTTT
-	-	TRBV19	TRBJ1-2	CASSSYGYTF	TGTGCCAGTAGTAGCTATGGCTACACCTTC
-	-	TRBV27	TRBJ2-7	CASSVMGTTYEQYF	TGTGCCAGCAGCGTGATGGGCACTACCTACGAGCAGTACTTC
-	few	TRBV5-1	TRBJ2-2	CASSALAGDTGELFF	TGCGCCAGCAGCGCCCTAGCTGGGGACACCGGGGAGCTGTTTTTT